This paragraph reports one T cell receptor beta chain. The germline CDR1 and CDR2 sequences are MDHEN and SYDVKM. V trimming: 0 bases; J trimming: 2 bases; junction bases outside the gene matches: 0. This CDR3 contains 15 residues. The sample belongs to a study of blood T cell repertoires in COVID-19. Overall study context: From the United States, Italy and Spain came samples of acute and convalescent COVID-19.

Methods used by the authors: Amplification with reference gene primers provided the estimates of nucleated cell counts. The method was immunoSEQ multiplex PCR; TCRdb's version includes in-frame clones alone and lacks a portion of them. D and trimming were read from the DNA, whereas the V and J calls and clone size are those reported in that table. The data contain about 280,000 clones, around 88% of them seen just once; the ten biggest clones take up around 13%. Input material: peripheral blood. V usage is TRBV28 and J usage is TRBJ2-7; 11 bases are a match to TRBD2. This receptor was identified in a woman in her 70s with COVID-19, enrolled during active disease. The CDR3 DNA follows: TGTGCCAGCAGTTTATGGACTAGCGGGGCCTACGAGCAGTACTTC. Protein sequence: CASSLWTSGAYEQYF.